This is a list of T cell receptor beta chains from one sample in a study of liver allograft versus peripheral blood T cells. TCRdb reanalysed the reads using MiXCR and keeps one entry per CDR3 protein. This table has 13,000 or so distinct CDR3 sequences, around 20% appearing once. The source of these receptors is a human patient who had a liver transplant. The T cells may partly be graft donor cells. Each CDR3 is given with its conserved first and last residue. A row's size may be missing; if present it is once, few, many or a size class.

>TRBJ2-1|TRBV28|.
CATQGGSSYNEQFF
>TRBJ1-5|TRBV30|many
CAWRTGVSNQPQHF
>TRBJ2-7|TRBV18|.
CASSTGQGALSEQYF
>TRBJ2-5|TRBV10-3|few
CAISRAGARQETQYF
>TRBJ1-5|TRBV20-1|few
CSALTGGSRNQPQHF
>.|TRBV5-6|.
CASGVRLAGMETQYF
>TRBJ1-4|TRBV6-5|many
CASIGVGLNEKLFF
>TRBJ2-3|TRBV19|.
CASGARRAWVDTQYF
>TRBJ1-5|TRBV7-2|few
CASSAGQGLTQHF
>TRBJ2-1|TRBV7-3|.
CASSSAPPPSEQFF
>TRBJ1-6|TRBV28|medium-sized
CASSTWDRSGSPLHF
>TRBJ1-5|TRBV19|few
CASSKDRFNQPQHF
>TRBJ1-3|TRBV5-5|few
CASSLYTGNTIYF
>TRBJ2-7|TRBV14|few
CASSPRVSGEQYF
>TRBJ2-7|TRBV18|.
CASSPGTGFSYEQYF
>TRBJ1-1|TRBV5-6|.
CASSPQGDPVDWNTEAFF
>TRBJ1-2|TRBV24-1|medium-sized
CATSEVHSTANYGYTF
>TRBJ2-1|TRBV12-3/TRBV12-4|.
CASSSKGWTRGFF
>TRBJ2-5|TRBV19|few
CASSIRGGTGETQYF
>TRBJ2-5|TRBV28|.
CASSSTNRQGAKETQYF
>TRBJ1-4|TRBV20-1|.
CSAPPTGENEKLFF
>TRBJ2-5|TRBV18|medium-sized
CASSESRLEGGTQYF
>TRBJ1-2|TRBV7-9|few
CASSLAGVFGYGYTF
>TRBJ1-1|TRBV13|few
CASSNLDRGSEAFF
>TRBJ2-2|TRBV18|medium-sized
CASSQGTAGELFF
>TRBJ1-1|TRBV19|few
CASSMGTNTEAFF
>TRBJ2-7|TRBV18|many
CASSPGHSGYEQYF
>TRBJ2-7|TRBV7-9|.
CASSSRTGGLEQYF
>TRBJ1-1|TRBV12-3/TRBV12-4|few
CASSFNTEAFF
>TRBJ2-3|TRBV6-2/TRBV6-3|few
CASSHGPGLLVADTQYF
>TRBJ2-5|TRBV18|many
CASSPSTSPETQYF
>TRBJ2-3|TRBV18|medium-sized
CASSLRSGDNTQYF
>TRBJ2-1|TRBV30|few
CAFRNLAGRSGLIYNEQFF
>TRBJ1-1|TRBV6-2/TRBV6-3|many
CASSYRPLKNTEAFF
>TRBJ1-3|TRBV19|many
CASSRTVISGNTIYF
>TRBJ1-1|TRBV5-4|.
CASSPLTLENTEAFF
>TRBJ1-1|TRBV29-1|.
CSTGPTMKAFF
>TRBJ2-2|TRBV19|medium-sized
CASSKLAGVTGELFF
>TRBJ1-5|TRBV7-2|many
CASSSAPRSQPQHF
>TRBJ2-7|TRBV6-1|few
CASSDQGGYEQYF
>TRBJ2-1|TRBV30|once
CACTGTGGYNEQFF